The next 16 T cell receptor beta chains were all read from a single sample in a study of regulatory T cells in long-lasting Graves disease. Building of the TCR beta libraries involved iRepertoire HTBI primers and Arm-PCR of CDR3 regions. Each CDR3 protein gets one entry after TCRdb re-called the multiplex PCR reads with MiXCR. Of about 530,000 distinct CDR3 sequences detected, more than 15% appear once; the ten largest clones hold roughly 25%. Time point noted: newly diagnosed GD, antithyroid drugs for less than 3 months. Making the TCR library involved RNA that had been extracted from PBMCs. This sample also appeared in a second study, on T cells in Graves' hyperthyroidism and ophthalmopathy.

The material sequenced was peripheral blood mononuclear cells (PBMCs), taken at new diagnosis, from a patient treated with antithyroid drugs. The receptors derive from a woman in her forties or fifties with Graves disease.

The CDR3 reads CASSSSGPRGITGELFF. In DNA form, the CDR3 reads TGTGCCAGCAGCTCGAGCGGGCCAAGGGGAATAACCGGGGAGCTGTTTTTT. V usage is TRBV7-9 and J usage is TRBJ2-2; TRBD2 might be the D (6 bases). Trimming removed 4 bases at V and 5 bases at J, with 20 bases between. CDR1 is SEHNR, CDR2 FQNEAQ, per germline (reference sequence). The CDR3 is 17 amino acids.

This clonotype was counted many times. The chain is built from TRBV7-9 and TRBJ2-5; TRBD2 aligns across 10 bases. The germline V gene encodes CDR1 SEHNR and CDR2 FQNEAQ (reference sequence). After removal of 6 bases from V and 1 base from J, the junction contained 8 bases not matched to a gene. The length of the CDR3 is 16 residues. CDR3 DNA sequence: TGTGCCAGCAGTTCCCCTAGCGGGGGAGGCCAAGAGACCCAGTACTTC. Translated: CASSSPSGGGQETQYF.

This clonotype was recorded a few times. For the CDR3, the DNA is TGTGCTAGTGGTTCGACAGTGTTCAATGAGCAGTTCTTC. Translation gives CASGSTVFNEQFF. This chain links TRBV12-5 with TRBJ2-1; TRBD1 might be the D (5 bases). Germline assignment: CDR1 LGHNT and CDR2 FRNRAP. There are 13 residues in the CDR3. V was shortened by 4 bases and J by 6 bases, with 10 bases between the two germline ends.

This clonotype was seen a handful of times. The chain links TRBV28 to TRBJ2-3; 7 nucleotides match TRBD2. The CDR3 runs to 15 residues. J gave up 4 bases and V 2 bases, and 6 bases lay outside the gene matches. Germline CDR1 and CDR2: MDHEN and SYDVKM. The CDR3 DNA reads as TGTGCCAGCAGTTTACGGGGGGAAAAGGCAGATACGCAGTATTTT. Its translation: CASSLRGEKADTQYF.

This clonotype has a count of ten or more. The V and J genes are TRBV28 and TRBJ2-7, with D possibly being TRBD1 (6 bases). With 6 bases removed from V and 0 bases from J, the gap between germline ends came to 15 bases. The length of the CDR3 is 15 residues. Germline V CDR1 and CDR2: MDHEN, SYDVKM. The CDR3 DNA reads as TGTGCCAGCAGCAACAGGGTCCAGAGCTCCTACGAGCAGTACTTC. Amino acids: CASSNRVQSSYEQYF.

The chain employs TRBV28 and TRBJ1-2; D remains unclear. Trimming pared 3 bases from V and 8 bases from J, leaving 10 bases between. This CDR3 is 12 amino acids long. Germline-derived CDR1 and CDR2 are MDHEN and SYDVKM. The CDR3 DNA reads TGTGCCAGCAGTTTCGAACCGGGGGGCTACACCTTC. Protein: CASSFEPGGYTF.

This clonotype came up a few times. The J gene is TRBJ1-2, the V gene TRBV3-1, with 9 bases identical to TRBD1. The CDR3 length is 13 residues. The V gene's germline CDR1 is LGHDT and CDR2 YNNKEL (reference sequence). V lost 4 bases to trimming and J lost 7 bases; unmatched junction nucleotides: 4. The CDR3 loop is CASSPGQGPGYTF. The CDR3 DNA sequence: TGTGCCAGCAGCCCCGGACAGGGGCCTGGCTACACCTTC.

This clonotype has at least ten counts. The chain uses TRBV25-1 and TRBJ1-2; D may be TRBD1 (5 bases). The CDR3 has 16 amino acids. V was trimmed by 1 base and J by 3 bases, leaving 15 bases between them. From germline, CDR1 is MGHDK and CDR2 SYGVNS. This CDR3 reads CASSESISGGYYGYTF. The CDR3, as DNA: TGTGCCAGCAGTGAATCAATCAGCGGGGGGTACTATGGCTACACCTTC.

The table lists this clonotype with many counts. This chain links TRBV28 with TRBJ1-5; D not certain. The V gene's germline CDR1 is MDHEN and CDR2 SYDVKM. The CDR3 length is 12 residues. V lost 3 bases, J lost 5 bases, and 5 bases lay in between. CDR3 loop: CASSFKYQPQHF. As DNA, the CDR3 is TGTGCCAGCAGTTTTAAGTATCAGCCCCAGCATTTT.

This clonotype was found many times. The chain is built from TRBV4-2 and TRBJ1-1; weak D call: TRBD1 (5 bases). Germline V gene sequence: CDR1 LGHNA, CDR2 YNFKEQ. Trimming took off 5 bases at V and 5 bases at J, with 18 bases between the two ends. The CDR3 covers 15 residues. CDR3 protein: CASSLPRQRRTEAFF. CDR3 nucleotide sequence: TGTGCCAGCAGCTTGCCGCGACAGAGAAGAACTGAAGCTTTCTTT.

At least ten counts were recorded for this clonotype. V gene TRBV12-3 or TRBV12-4 combines with J gene TRBJ1-5; possibly TRBD1 for D (5 bases). Trimming stripped 6 bases from V and 5 bases from J, with 14 bases between. This CDR3 spans 14 amino acids. CDR3 sequence (DNA): TGTGCCAGCAGCCCAGGGTTTACCGATCAGCCCCAGCATTTT. This encodes CASSPGFTDQPQHF.

This clonotype has ten or more counts. The chain combines TRBV7-9 with TRBJ2-5; 7 bases fit TRBD1. The germline V gene encodes CDR1 SEHNR and CDR2 FQNEAQ (reference sequence). V gave up 1 base and J gave up 5 bases; unmatched junction bases: 10. This CDR3 is built from 16 residues. The CDR3 sequence: CASSLGAWDRGETQYF. The CDR3 bases are TGTGCCAGCAGCTTAGGAGCCTGGGACAGAGGGGAGACCCAGTACTTC. Based on the CDR3 plus reference TRBV7-9 and TRBJ2-5, the full variable domain is DTGVSQNPRHKITKRGQNVTFRCDPISEHNRLYWYRQTLGQGPEFLTYFQNEAQLEKSRLLSDRFSAERPKGSFSTLEIQRTEQGDSAMYLCASSLGAWDRGETQYFGPGTRLLVL.

The sample holds many counts of this clonotype. The gene calls are TRBV6-1 and TRBJ1-5, with D possibly TRBD1 on 5 matching bases. Germline V gene sequence: CDR1 MNHNS, CDR2 SASEGT. CDR3 length: 14 amino acids. Trimming removed 10 bases at V and 3 bases at J, with 16 bases between. The CDR3 DNA sequence: TGTGCCACCGGGACGGCCACTACCAATCAGCCCCAGCATTTT. Amino acids: CATGTATTNQPQHF.

This clonotype has at least ten counts. This rearrangement joins TRBV28 to TRBJ1-1; the D is unclear. Trimming left V 1 base short and J 7 bases short, with 4 bases between. The CDR3 is made up of 11 amino acids. CDR1 is MDHEN, CDR2 SYDVKM, per germline. The CDR3, as DNA: TGTGCCAGCAGTTTATACCATGAAGCTTTCTTT. Amino acid sequence: CASSLYHEAFF.

This clonotype was counted at least ten times. CDR3 protein: CASTTTGGNEQFF. CDR3 in DNA: TGTGCCAGCACTACCACAGGGGGCAATGAGCAGTTCTTC. The chain is built from TRBV12-3 or TRBV12-4 and TRBJ2-1, with 8 bases that match TRBD1. The CDR3 is made up of 13 amino acids. V gave up 7 bases and J gave up 6 bases; unmatched junction bases: 5.

In this sample, this clonotype turned up a few times. Relative to the germline gene, one junction end is altered; a read error may explain this. The chain has TRBV5-1 and TRBJ1-5; the match to TRBD1 covers 9 bases. Germline lookup yields CDR1 SGHRS and CDR2 YFSETQ. CDR3 length equals 15 residues. The CDR3 sequence: CASSFGTGISQPQHF. The CDR3 bases are TGTGCCAGCAGCTTCGGGACAGGGATCAGTCAGCCCCAGCATTTT. Full variable domain (missing parts from reference TRBV5-1 and TRBJ1-5): KAGVTQTPRYLIKTRGQQVTLSCSPISGHRSVSWYQQTPGQGLQFLFEYFSETQRNKGNFPGRFSGRQFSNSRSEMNVSTLELGDSALYLCASSFGTGISQPQHFGDGTRLSIL.